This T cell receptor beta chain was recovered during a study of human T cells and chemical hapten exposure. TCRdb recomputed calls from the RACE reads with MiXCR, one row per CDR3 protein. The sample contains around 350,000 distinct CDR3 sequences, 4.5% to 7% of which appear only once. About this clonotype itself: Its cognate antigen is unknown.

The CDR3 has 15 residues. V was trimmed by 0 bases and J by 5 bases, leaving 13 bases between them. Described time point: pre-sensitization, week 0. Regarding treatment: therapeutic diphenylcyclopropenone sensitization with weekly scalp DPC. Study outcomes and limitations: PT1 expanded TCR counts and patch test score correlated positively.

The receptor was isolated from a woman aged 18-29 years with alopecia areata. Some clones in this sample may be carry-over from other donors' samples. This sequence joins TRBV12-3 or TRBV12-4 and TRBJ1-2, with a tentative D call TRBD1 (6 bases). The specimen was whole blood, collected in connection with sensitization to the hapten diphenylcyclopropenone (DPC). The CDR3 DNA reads TGTGCCAGCAGTTTAGCCGACAGGTCTTCTTATGGCTACACCTTC. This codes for CASSLADRSSYGYTF.